Listed below are T cell receptor beta chains from one sample, sequenced in a study of blood T cell repertoires in COVID-19. Assay: immunoSEQ multiplex PCR; the TCRdb copy retains only in-frame clones and omits some. The data contain roughly 300,000 clones, around 86% of them singletons. The source material was peripheral blood. The receptors shown here come from a woman aged 60-75 years with active or convalescent COVID-19. Both conserved end residues are part of each CDR3. D genes are given only for firm matches. Expanded clones are given a class, and other clones once, few, many or no size at all.

CASSRGGETQYF,TGTGCCAGCAGTCGGGGGGGAGAGACCCAGTACTTC,TRBJ2-5,TRBV12-3/TRBV12-4,12,-,TRBD2
CASSQGVTNEKLFF,TGTGCCAGCAGCCAAGGCGTAACTAATGAAAAACTGTTTTTT,TRBJ1-4,TRBV3-1/TRBV3-2,14,-,-
CASRKGRGITGELFF,TGTGCCAGCAGGAAGGGGCGGGGGATCACCGGGGAGCTGTTTTTT,TRBJ2-2,TRBV11-2,15,-,TRBD2
CASSPSRGAGETQYF,TGTGCCAGTAGTCCATCCAGGGGGGCTGGGGAGACCCAGTACTTC,TRBJ2-5,TRBV19,15,-,-
CASSSQQNSPLHF,TGTGCCAGCAGTTCACAGCAAAATTCACCCCTCCACTTT,TRBJ1-6,TRBV27,13,-,-
CASSLVAGDTQYF,TGTGCCAGCAGCTTAGTAGCGGGGGATACGCAGTATTTT,TRBJ2-3,TRBV11-3,13,-,TRBD2
CASRKTATNEKLFF,TGTGCCAGCAGGAAGACAGCCACTAATGAAAAACTGTTTTTT,TRBJ1-4,TRBV7-9,14,-,-
CASSIWAQLEQYF,TGTGCCAGCAGCATTTGGGCCCAGCTCGAGCAGTACTTC,TRBJ2-7,TRBV7-9,13,-,-
CASSKGLVGGTDTQYF,TGCGCCAGCAGCAAGGGACTAGTCGGCGGCACAGATACGCAGTATTTT,TRBJ2-3,TRBV5-1,16,few,TRBD2
CASSLTSGNTGELFF,TGCGCCAGCAGCTTGACTAGCGGCAACACCGGGGAGCTGTTTTTT,TRBJ2-2,TRBV5-1,15,-,TRBD2
CASSLAGRLAGPDTDTQYF,TGCGCCAGCAGCTTGGCCGGACGGTTAGCGGGGCCGGACACAGATACGCAGTATTTT,TRBJ2-3,TRBV5-1,19,-,TRBD2
CASSVDSPYEQYF,TGTGCCAGCAGCGTGGACAGTCCCTACGAGCAGTACTTC,TRBJ2-7,TRBV5-4,13,-,-
CASSLGDREMWGYTF,TGCGCCAGCAGCTTGGGGGACAGGGAAATGTGGGGCTACACCTTC,TRBJ1-2,TRBV5-1,15,once,TRBD1
CSASSVYGYTF,TGCAGTGCTAGCTCGGTCTATGGCTACACCTTC,TRBJ1-2,TRBV20-1,11,-,-
CASSPFPGELFF,TGTGCCAGCAGCCCCTTTCCTGGGGAGCTGTTTTTT,TRBJ2-2,TRBV14,12,-,-